Listed here are 26 T cell receptor beta chains from one sample, sequenced in a study of control samples from healthy donors and cancer patients. Using immunoSEQ multiplex PCR, the repertoire was profiled, and TCRdb retains in-frame clones only, with some absent. The sample includes about 110,000 clones, roughly 91% of them seen just once. Source material: blood. All receptors come from a woman in her forties or fifties in good health.

The CDR3 reads CASSQEERFRETQYF. DNA of the CDR3: TGTGCCAGCAGCCAAGAAGAGCGTTTCAGGGAGACCCAGTACTTC. The chain couples TRBV4-2 to TRBJ2-5, with D uncertain. The CDR3 runs to 15 residues. Trimming pared 0 bases from V and 5 bases from J, leaving 13 bases between. The germline V gene encodes CDR1 LGHNA and CDR2 YNFKEQ.

V usage is TRBV10-3 and J usage is TRBJ2-2; 7 bases align to TRBD2. V gave up 10 bases and J gave up 4 bases; unmatched junction bases: 12. CDR1 and CDR2 from the germline V gene are ENHRY and SYGVKD. The CDR3 spans 15 residues. For the CDR3, the DNA is TGTGCCACGGGGGAGGCCGGGGAGGGCACCGGGGAGCTGTTTTTT. This translates into CATGEAGEGTGELFF.

The CDR3 loop is CASTGGRGTDTQYF. CDR3 nucleotide sequence: TGTGCCAGCACCGGGGGTCGCGGCACAGATACGCAGTATTTT. V usage is TRBV9 and J usage is TRBJ2-3, with D perhaps TRBD2 (6 bases). CDR3 length: 14 residues. V dropped 6 bases and J dropped 1 base, with 12 bases sitting between them. Per germline, CDR1 SGDLS and CDR2 YYNGEE.

The V gene is TRBV6-4, the J gene TRBJ2-7; TRBD2 aligns across 9 bases. The CDR3 spans 18 residues. Per germline, CDR1 MRHNA and CDR2 SNTAGT. V was clipped by 8 bases and J by 7 bases; unmatched bases: 24. The CDR3 DNA reads as TGTGCCAGCGGCCGCAGATTTCGGGGTAGCGGGAGACGCGGGGAGCAGTACGTC. Amino acids: CASGRRFRGSGRRGEQYV.

The chain is built from TRBV5-1 and TRBJ2-3, with a tentative D call TRBD1 (6 bases). Trimming stripped 4 bases from V and 0 bases from J, with 12 bases between. Per germline, CDR1 SGHRS and CDR2 YFSETQ. The CDR3 is 15 residues long. CDR3 nucleotide sequence: TGCGCCAGCAGCGCCGGGACAAGAAGCACAGATACGCAGTATTTT. Protein sequence: CASSAGTRSTDTQYF. Full variable domain (rest looked up from reference TRBV5-1 and TRBJ2-3): KAGVTQTPRYLIKTRGQQVTLSCSPISGHRSVSWYQQTPGQGLQFLFEYFSETQRNKGNFPGRFSGRQFSNSRSEMNVSTLELGDSALYLCASSAGTRSTDTQYFGPGTRLTVL.

This clone was picked up a small number of times. The rearrangement links TRBV19 to TRBJ1-2, with D possibly being TRBD1 (5 bases). Germline lookup yields CDR1 LNHDA and CDR2 SQIVND (reference sequence). The CDR3 consists of 12 residues. V shed 7 bases and J shed 10 bases, with 16 bases lying between them. Written as DNA, the CDR3 is TGTGCCAGTACCGAGAGGGGACGAGACTACACCTTC. Its translation is CASTERGRDYTF.

V is TRBV4-1 and J is TRBJ1-2; no definite D call. Germline lookup yields CDR1 MGHRA and CDR2 YSYEKL. The CDR3 has 13 residues. The ends were cut back, 0 bases at V and 8 bases at J, with 10 bases in the middle. The CDR3 nucleotides read TGCGCCAGCAGCCAAGACGGGCAACGGGGCTACACCTTC. Encoded protein: CASSQDGQRGYTF.

The chain has TRBV7-9 and TRBJ2-1; TRBD2 agrees at 10 bases. V trimming: 3 bases; J trimming: 8 bases; junction bases outside the gene matches: 16. The V gene's germline CDR1 is SEHNR and CDR2 FQNEAQ (reference sequence). This CDR3 has 18 residues. The CDR3 reads CASSFRAPSLAGDHEQFF. The CDR3, as DNA: TGTGCCAGCAGCTTCCGCGCCCCGTCTCTAGCGGGAGACCATGAGCAGTTCTTC.

The chain joins TRBV7-8 to TRBJ2-4; tentative D call: TRBD2 (6 bases). V was pared by 0 bases and J by 4 bases, with 13 bases between. The CDR3 is 16 residues long. In germline, CDR1 is SGHVS, CDR2 FQNEAQ. In DNA, the CDR3 is TGTGCCAGCAGCTTAGCCGTCGGCGGGATTAAAAACATTCAGTACTTC. Protein: CASSLAVGGIKNIQYF.

The chain couples TRBV28 to TRBJ2-5, with 8 nucleotides matching TRBD1. With V trimmed by 4 bases and J by 0 bases, 7 bases remained unmatched. Germline values: CDR1 MDHEN, CDR2 SYDVKM. There are 16 residues in the CDR3. The chain's CDR3 is CASSSTDRGYQETQYF. DNA for the CDR3: TGTGCCAGCAGTTCAACCGACAGGGGTTACCAAGAGACCCAGTACTTC.

The CDR3 bases are TGCGCCAGCAGCTTTGGAGACCAAGAGACCCAGTACTTC. Translated: CASSFGDQETQYF. This chain joins TRBV5-1 and TRBJ2-5; D unresolved. V was clipped by 2 bases and J by 0 bases, with 5 bases between them. This CDR3 has 13 residues. CDR1 is SGHRS, CDR2 YFSETQ, per germline.

The chain links TRBV7-9 to TRBJ1-3; no clear D. The V and J ends lost 6 bases and 0 bases respectively, with 6 bases between them. Germline loops: CDR1 SEHNR, CDR2 FQNEAQ (reference sequence). The CDR3 loop spans 13 amino acids. CDR3 sequence (DNA): TGTGCCAGCAGGCAGTCCTCTGGAAACACCATATATTTT. It specifies CASRQSSGNTIYF.

The V call is TRBV18, the J call TRBJ1-1; TRBD1 might be the D (5 bases). The V gene's germline CDR1 is KGHSH and CDR2 LQKENI. Trimming cost V 3 bases and J 5 bases, with 16 bases left between them. The CDR3 covers 15 residues. The CDR3 here is CASSPREGLLTEAFF. In DNA form, the CDR3 reads TGTGCCAGCTCACCGCGTGAGGGGCTCCTAACTGAAGCTTTCTTT.

This clone was seen a few times. The gene calls are TRBV2 and TRBJ2-7, with 12 nucleotides matching TRBD2. The CDR3 is 20 amino acids. From germline, CDR1 is SNHLY and CDR2 FYNNEI. The trim removed 7 bases at V and 0 bases at J, leaving 19 bases unmatched. The CDR3 DNA is TGTGCCAGCACCCCCAGGTGGGCTAGCGGGGGGGGTTTTTTCTCCTACGAGCAGTACTTC. Protein: CASTPRWASGGGFFSYEQYF.

The chain combines TRBV28 with TRBJ2-1; D is unresolved. CDR3 size: 12 residues. The V gene's germline CDR1 is MDHEN and CDR2 SYDVKM. The V and J ends lost 3 bases and 5 bases respectively, with 5 bases between them. CDR3: CASSFRNNEQFF. The DNA for the CDR3 is TGTGCCAGCAGTTTCAGAAACAATGAGCAGTTCTTC.

J is TRBJ2-7 and V is TRBV5-6, with D possibly being TRBD1 or TRBD2 (5 bases each). The CDR3 loop spans 18 amino acids. Trimming took off 3 bases at V and 1 base at J, with 23 bases between the two ends. In germline, CDR1 is SGHDT, CDR2 YYEEEE. This chain's CDR3 is CASSCEGRVLCNSYEQYV. DNA of the CDR3: TGTGCCAGCAGCTGCGAGGGCAGGGTCCTGTGCAATTCCTACGAGCAGTACGTC.

V is TRBV6-5 and J is TRBJ2-2; D not certain. V was pared by 5 bases and J by 5 bases, with 9 bases between. Looked up from germline, CDR1 is MNHEY and CDR2 is SVGAGI. The CDR3 has 13 amino acids. The CDR3 sequence: CASSPTLTGELFF. The CDR3 region has the DNA TGTGCCAGCAGTCCCACACTGACCGGGGAGCTGTTTTTT.

The chain couples TRBV19 to TRBJ2-5; maybe TRBD2 (5 bases). The CDR3 contains 14 residues. Germline V gene data show CDR1 as LNHDA and CDR2 as SQIVND (reference sequence). V lost 5 bases and J lost 2, with 12 bases in between. CDR3 amino acids: CASSASFPQETQYF. The CDR3 DNA sequence: TGTGCCAGTAGTGCTAGCTTCCCTCAAGAGACCCAGTACTTC.

The chain couples TRBV10-3 to TRBJ1-1, with D maybe TRBD1 (5 bases). Germline V gene lookup returns CDR1 ENHRY and CDR2 SYGVKD. This CDR3 has 14 amino acids. The V gene lost 0 bases and the J gene lost 5 bases, with 10 bases spanning the gap. CDR3 residues: CAISESVGGTEAFF. The CDR3 bases are TGTGCCATCAGTGAGTCAGTTGGGGGTACTGAAGCTTTCTTT.

This clone came up once. The gene calls are TRBV7-8 and TRBJ1-2; D is unclear. Deletions cut 5 bases from V and 9 bases from J, with 16 bases between. The CDR3 totals 13 residues. The germline V gene has CDR1 SGHVS and CDR2 FQNEAQ. The CDR3 loop reads CASSLFGESSYTF. The CDR3 nucleotides are TGTGCCAGCAGCCTTTTCGGGGAAAGTAGCTACACCTTC.

Written as DNA, the CDR3 is TGTGCCAGCTCACCGTCCCGGAGCTCCTACGAGCAGTACTTC. As protein: CASSPSRSSYEQYF. The chain employs TRBV18 and TRBJ2-7; no firm D call. Germline V gives CDR1 KGHSH, CDR2 LQKENI. CDR3 length equals 14 residues. With 3 bases removed from V and 0 bases from J, the gap between germline ends came to 9 bases.

The CDR3 nucleotides are TGTGCCAGCAGCTTCGAGACGCTAGCGCATAGCACAGATACGCAGTATTTT. Amino acid sequence: CASSFETLAHSTDTQYF. This chain joins TRBV7-2 and TRBJ2-3; D is perhaps TRBD2 (6 bases). This CDR3 has 17 amino acids. V was cut by 3 bases and J by 0 bases, with 16 bases left in between. Per the germline V gene, CDR1 is SGHTA and CDR2 is FQGNSA.

The J gene is TRBJ1-2, the V gene TRBV14, with D possibly TRBD1 on 6 matching bases. Germline CDR1 is SGHDN and CDR2 is FVKESK. The CDR3 extends over 14 amino acids. V lost 4 bases and J 7 bases, leaving 16 bases between the germline ends. In nucleotides, the CDR3 is TGTGCCAGCAGCCGAGGGGGGGGTTACGGTGGCTACACCTTC. Its protein product is CASSRGGGYGGYTF.

This clone was counted a single time. This rearrangement joins TRBV18 to TRBJ2-3; D may be TRBD1 (5 bases). The V end was cut by 2 bases, the J end by 9 bases, with 15 bases between. Germline CDR1 is KGHSH and CDR2 is LQKENI. This CDR3 is built from 14 residues. Here the CDR3 reads CASSPGSGAETQYF. The CDR3 DNA is TGTGCCAGCTCACCAGGTAGTGGGGCGGAGACGCAGTATTTT.

The table lists this clone with a count of one. V and J are TRBV11-3 and TRBJ2-6; no firm D call. The CDR3 extends over 15 amino acids. Germline V gene data show CDR1 as SGHNT and CDR2 as YENEEA. With 5 bases removed from V and 0 bases from J, the gap between germline ends came to 8 bases. CDR3 in amino acids: CASSLQNSGANVLTF. CDR3 coding DNA: TGTGCCAGCAGCCTGCAGAACTCTGGGGCCAACGTCCTGACTTTC.

The chain has TRBV7-9 and TRBJ2-7, with TRBD1 as a possible D gene (5 bases). Germline values: CDR1 SEHNR, CDR2 FQNEAQ (reference sequence). This CDR3 has 16 amino acids. V lost 6 bases and J 0 bases, leaving 18 bases between the germline ends. DNA for the CDR3: TGTGCCAGCAGTCCCCGGCCGGAAAGGGGCTCCTACGAGCAGTACTTC. Amino acid sequence: CASSPRPERGSYEQYF. Full variable domain (missing parts from reference TRBV7-9 and TRBJ2-7): DTGVSQNPRHKITKRGQNVTFRCDPISEHNRLYWYRQTLGQGPEFLTYFQNEAQLEKSRLLSDRFSAERPKGSFSTLEIQRTEQGDSAMYLCASSPRPERGSYEQYFGPGTRLTVT.